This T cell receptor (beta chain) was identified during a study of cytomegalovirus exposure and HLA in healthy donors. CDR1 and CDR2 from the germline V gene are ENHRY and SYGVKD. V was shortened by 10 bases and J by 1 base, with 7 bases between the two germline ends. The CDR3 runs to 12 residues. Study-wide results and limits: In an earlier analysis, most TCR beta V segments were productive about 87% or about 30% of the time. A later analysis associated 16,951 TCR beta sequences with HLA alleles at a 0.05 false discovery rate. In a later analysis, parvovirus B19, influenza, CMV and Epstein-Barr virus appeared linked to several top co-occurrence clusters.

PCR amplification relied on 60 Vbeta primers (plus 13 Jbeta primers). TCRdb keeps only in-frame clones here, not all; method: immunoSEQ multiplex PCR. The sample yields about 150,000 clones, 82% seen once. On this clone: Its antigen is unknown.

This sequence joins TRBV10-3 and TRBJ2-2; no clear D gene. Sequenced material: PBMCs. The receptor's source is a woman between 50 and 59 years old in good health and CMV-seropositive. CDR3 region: CATHENTGELFF. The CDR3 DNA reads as TGTGCCACACATGAGAACACCGGGGAGCTGTTTTTT.